The 27 T cell receptor beta chains below come from one sample, sequenced in a study of regulatory T cells in long-lasting Graves disease. According to the study, TCR beta libraries were built with iRepertoire HTBI primers and CDR3-region Arm-PCR. One entry per CDR3 protein, called by TCRdb with MiXCR from the multiplex PCR reads. The sample holds 400,000 to 500,000 distinct CDR3 sequences; 22% are singletons and the top ten take over 10%. Stated time point: persistent/refractory GD, antithyroid drugs over 5 years with positive TRAb. Scientists built the TCR library using RNA that was extracted from PBMCs. Sequences were derived from peripheral blood mononuclear cells (PBMCs), sampled when the disease was refractory, from a patient treated with antithyroid drugs. Every receptor here comes from a female donor with Graves disease.

V and J are TRBV6-5 and TRBJ2-7; no firm D call. Trimming pared 3 bases from V and 3 bases from J, leaving 12 bases between. Germline V gene sequence: CDR1 MNHEY, CDR2 SVGAGI. The CDR3 loop spans 14 amino acids. The CDR3 DNA follows: TGTGCCAGCAGTTATTCGGGTATAATCTACGAGCAGTACTTC. This gives the protein CASSYSGIIYEQYF.

This clonotype was recorded many times. This chain uses TRBV30 with TRBJ1-2; TRBD1 matches 8 bases. The J segment lost 6 bases and the V segment lost 0 bases, leaving 3 bases of the junction unmatched. The V gene's germline CDR1 is GTSNPN and CDR2 SVGIG (reference sequence). The CDR3 contains 13 residues. The CDR3 DNA follows: TGTGCCTGGAGTGTTGGACAGGGACATGGCTACACCTTC. Translated, it gives CAWSVGQGHGYTF.

This clonotype was seen only a few times. The DNA of the CDR3 is TGTGCCAGCAGTTACGAGGGGTTGGGGGGCCAGCCCCAGCATTTT. This codes for CASSYEGLGGQPQHF. The chain is built from TRBV6-2 or TRBV6-3 and TRBJ1-5; the D gene is possibly TRBD1 (6 bases). Germline lookup yields CDR1 MNHEY and CDR2 SVGEGT. Trimming shortened V by 2 bases and J by 7 bases, and 15 bases separated the two germline ends. The CDR3 consists of 15 residues.

The chain has TRBV4-3 and TRBJ1-1; a possible D gene is TRBD1 (5 bases). The CDR3 runs to 14 residues. Germline V gives CDR1 LGHNA, CDR2 YSLEER. Between the trimmed V and J ends, which lost 4 bases and 5 bases, there was a span of 14 bases. CDR3 DNA sequence: TGCGCCAGCAGCCTGACAGTAGACCGGACTGAAGCTTTCTTT. Its protein product is CASSLTVDRTEAFF.

A remark on this clonotype: Germline is not matched at one junction end, which may reflect a read error. The genes are TRBV30 and TRBJ2-7, with a weak D call TRBD2 (5 bases). Germline CDR1 and CDR2: GTSNPN and SVGIG (reference sequence). The CDR3 consists of 13 residues. Here the CDR3 reads CAWGVERTYEQYF. The DNA for the CDR3 is TGTGCCTGGGGTGTGGAGCGGACCTACGAGCAGTACTTC. Together with reference TRBV30 and TRBJ2-7, the CDR3 gives the full variable domain: SQTIHQWPATLVQPVGSPLSLECTVEGTSNPNLYWYRQAAGRGLQLLFYSVGIGQISSEVPQNLSASRPQDRQFILSSKKLLLSDSGFYLCAWGVERTYEQYFGPGTRLTVT.

This chain uses TRBV20-1 with TRBJ1-2; unclear D gene. Per the germline V gene, CDR1 is DFQATT and CDR2 is SNEGSKA (reference sequence). The CDR3 totals 11 residues. Trimming stripped 4 bases from V and 8 bases from J, with 11 bases between. CDR3 nucleotides: TGCAGTGCTATAGGCTCCGGGGGCTACACCTTC. Translation gives CSAIGSGGYTF.

This clonotype has at least ten counts. The CDR3 loop is CASSSGPLIGETQYF. The CDR3, as DNA: TGTGCCAGCAGCTCGGGACCTCTCATTGGGGAGACCCAGTACTTC. V is TRBV7-2 and J is TRBJ2-5; D assignment may be TRBD1 or TRBD2 (5 bases each). The CDR3 loop spans 15 amino acids. Germline V CDR1 and CDR2: SGHTA, FQGNSA. V was trimmed by 4 bases and J by 5 bases, leaving 17 bases between them.

The chain joins TRBV29-1 to TRBJ1-3; 8 bases match TRBD1. This CDR3 contains 15 residues. The trim removed 0 bases at V and 1 base at J, leaving 2 bases unmatched. The germline gives CDR1 SQVTM, CDR2 ANQGSEA. The CDR3 region is CSVEEDRASGNTIYF. CDR3 DNA sequence: TGCAGCGTTGAAGAGGACAGGGCGTCTGGAAACACCATATATTTT.

Of note for this clonotype: Germline is not matched at one junction end, which may reflect a read error. CDR3 region: CASSSRQGASGNTIYF. The DNA of the CDR3 is TGTGCTAGCAGCAGTCGACAGGGGGCATCTGGAAACACCATATATTTT. The V gene is TRBV7-7, the J gene TRBJ1-3; TRBD1 matches 10 bases. Germline values: CDR1 SSHAT, CDR2 FNYEAQ (reference sequence). This CDR3 has 16 amino acids.

The chain employs TRBV13 and TRBJ1-4; no reliable D call. Trimming removed 5 bases at V and 5 bases at J, with 15 bases between. There are 15 residues in the CDR3. Looked up from germline, CDR1 is PRHDT and CDR2 is FYEKMQ (reference sequence). The CDR3 region has the DNA TGTGCCAGCAGCAAAGCCCGGCAGTTAAATGAAAAACTGTTTTTT. Encoded protein: CASSKARQLNEKLFF.

This clonotype was counted ten times or more. The V call is TRBV7-2, the J call TRBJ2-7; 7 nucleotides align to TRBD2. The ends lost 5 bases at V and 6 bases at J; junction bases unmatched: 7. The CDR3 sequence is 13 residues long. CDR1 and CDR2 from the germline V gene are SGHTA and FQGNSA. CDR3 sequence reads: CASSPLAAAEQYF. The CDR3 bases are TGTGCCAGCAGCCCGCTAGCGGCGGCCGAGCAGTACTTC.

This clonotype was observed many times. The rearrangement joins TRBV2 to TRBJ1-1, with D hard to call. CDR3 length: 13 amino acids. CDR1 is SNHLY, CDR2 FYNNEI, per germline. The V end lost 4 bases, the J end lost 4 bases, and 10 bases lay between the germline ends. CDR3 in amino acids: CASSVSEATEAFF. The CDR3 region has the DNA TGTGCCAGCAGTGTGTCAGAAGCCACTGAAGCTTTCTTT.

The rearrangement links TRBV20-1 to TRBJ2-7; 13 bases are shared with TRBD2. The length of the CDR3 is 13 residues. V lost 6 bases, J lost 4 bases, and 3 bases stayed unmatched. CDR1 is DFQATT and CDR2 is SNEGSKA in the germline V gene (reference sequence). The CDR3 region is CSAGLAGVYEQYF. CDR3 in DNA: TGCAGTGCCGGACTAGCGGGAGTGTACGAGCAGTACTTC.

This clonotype was seen more than once but under ten times. The rearrangement joins TRBV5-1 to TRBJ2-2; D call uncertain. Germline V gene data show CDR1 as SGHRS and CDR2 as YFSETQ. The CDR3 spans 17 residues. The V and J ends lost 0 bases and 1 base respectively, with 13 bases between them. The CDR3 coding sequence is TGCGCCAGCAGCTTGGCCCAGGCTCCGGGGAACACCGGGGAGCTGTTTTTT. Amino acids: CASSLAQAPGNTGELFF.

As regards this clonotype: A read error is likely here: a far larger clone is one base away. This likely comes from a read error, as the CDR3 has no conserved phenylalanine or tryptophan at its end. The V call is TRBV12-3 or TRBV12-4, the J call TRBJ2-5; 13 nucleotides match TRBD2. This CDR3 spans 15 amino acids. The V segment lost 5 bases and the J segment 6 bases; nucleotides outside the gene matches: 6. In DNA form, the CDR3 reads TGTGCCAGCAGTGAAGGACTAGCGGGAGCTCAGACCCAGTACTCC. It yields the protein CASSEGLAGAQTQYS.

This clonotype was recorded a few times. The rearrangement uses TRBV5-1 and TRBJ2-7; D ambiguous. V lost 7 bases, J lost 4 bases, and 9 bases lay in between. CDR3 length: 11 residues. Germline CDR1 SGHRS, CDR2 YFSETQ. CDR3 nucleotides: TGCGCCAGCGGTATGGGTTACGAGCAGTACTTC. It yields the protein CASGMGYEQYF.

V is TRBV9 and J is TRBJ2-2; D is unclear. The germline CDR1 and CDR2 sequences are SGDLS and YYNGEE. There are 16 residues in the CDR3. V lost 0 bases to trimming and J lost 2 bases, with 11 bases between them. The CDR3 coding sequence is TGTGCCAGCAGCGTAGCCCGAGCAATTAACACCGGGGAGCTGTTTTTT. As protein: CASSVARAINTGELFF.

At least ten counts were recorded for this clonotype. Here the CDR3 DNA reads TGTGCCAGCAGCATTATAGCCCCTCAAGGGGGGGATAATCAGCCCCAGCATTTT. Its translation: CASSIIAPQGGDNQPQHF. The rearrangement links TRBV28 to TRBJ1-5; tentative D call: TRBD1 (6 bases). This CDR3 contains 18 residues. V was clipped by 6 bases and J by 4 bases, with 25 bases between them. CDR1 MDHEN and CDR2 SYDVKM come from the germline V gene.

This clonotype occurred a few times. The genes are TRBV4-1 and TRBJ2-2; 8 nucleotides agree with TRBD2. V trimming: 4 bases; J trimming: 1 base; junction bases outside the gene matches: 8. Germline loops: CDR1 MGHRA, CDR2 YSYEKL. CDR3 length: 17 residues. CDR3 nucleotide sequence: TGCGCCAGCAGCCGAGAGGGGACTAGTGAGAACACCGGGGAGCTGTTTTTT. Residues: CASSREGTSENTGELFF.

The CDR3 nucleotides read TGTGCCAGCAGGGGACAGGGGAAGTGGGAGACCCAGTACTTC. Translated: CASRGQGKWETQYF. This sequence joins TRBV12-3 or TRBV12-4 and TRBJ2-5, with 10 bases fitting TRBD1. The CDR3 covers 14 residues. The trim removed 6 bases at V and 5 bases at J, leaving 6 bases unmatched.

The rearrangement uses TRBV4-3 and TRBJ1-2; tentatively, D is TRBD1 (6 bases). The CDR3 sequence is 13 residues long. The ends were cut back, 4 bases at V and 12 bases at J, with 18 bases in the middle. Germline CDR1 and CDR2: LGHNA and YSLEER. CDR3 protein: CASSLQGGQGNTF. The CDR3 bases are TGCGCCAGCAGCCTCCAAGGGGGGCAGGGGAACACCTTC.

This clonotype has just a few counts. The chain employs TRBV19 and TRBJ1-2; D might be TRBD1 (6 bases). The germline V gene encodes CDR1 LNHDA and CDR2 SQIVND (reference sequence). V lost 4 bases and J lost 3, with 15 bases in between. The CDR3 extends over 15 amino acids. The CDR3 region has the DNA TGTGCCAGTAGTACTCAACAAGCAGGGGACTATGGCTACACCTTC. Translated, it gives CASSTQQAGDYGYTF.

The J gene is TRBJ2-3, the V gene TRBV2, with no clear D. The CDR3 is made up of 12 amino acids. Germline V gene sequence: CDR1 SNHLY, CDR2 FYNNEI. V was clipped by 2 bases and J by 5 bases, with 5 bases between them. The CDR3 reads CASSEPGDTQYF. The DNA for the CDR3 is TGTGCCAGCAGTGAACCAGGAGATACGCAGTATTTT.

The chain couples TRBV19 to TRBJ1-2; tentative D call: TRBD1 (5 bases). V lost 9 bases and J 4 bases, leaving 18 bases between the germline ends. Per germline, CDR1 LNHDA and CDR2 SQIVND (reference sequence). The CDR3 covers 14 residues. Here the CDR3 DNA reads TGTGCCAGCTTTCCCCAGGGATTTGGCTATGGCTACACCTTC. It yields the protein CASFPQGFGYGYTF. Complete variable domain (other parts from reference TRBV19 and TRBJ1-2): DGGITQSPKYLFRKEGQNVTLSCEQNLNHDAMYWYRQDPGQGLRLIYYSQIVNDFQKGDIAEGYSVSREKKESFPLTVTSAQKNPTAFYLCASFPQGFGYGYTFGSGTRLTVV.

This clonotype was counted many times. One end of the junction does not line up with germline, which may come from a read error. The chain couples TRBV6-1 to TRBJ2-7; 7 bases line up with TRBD1. The CDR3 has 15 amino acids. Germline V gives CDR1 MNHNS, CDR2 SASEGT. The CDR3 is CASNERTGSSYEQYF. In DNA, the CDR3 is TGTGCCAGCAATGAACGGACAGGTAGCTCCTACGAGCAGTACTTC.

This clonotype was counted ten times or more. The chain uses TRBV28 and TRBJ1-6, with TRBD1 identical over 9 bases. V gave up 6 bases and J gave up 7 bases; unmatched junction bases: 1. CDR3 size: 13 residues. Germline CDR1 and CDR2: MDHEN and SYDVKM. CDR3 sequence (DNA): TGTGCCAGCAGGGACAGGGGAAATTCACCCCTCCACTTT. Translated: CASRDRGNSPLHF.

The CDR3 region has the DNA TGTGCCAGCACCCAGGGGGCAGCGGTTGAAAAACTGTTTTTT. Protein: CASTQGAAVEKLFF. The chain is built from TRBV5-5 and TRBJ1-4; TRBD1 matches at 8 bases. CDR1 is SGHKS, CDR2 YYEKEE, per germline (reference sequence). V lost 6 bases, J lost 7 bases, and 8 bases stayed unmatched. There are 14 residues in the CDR3.